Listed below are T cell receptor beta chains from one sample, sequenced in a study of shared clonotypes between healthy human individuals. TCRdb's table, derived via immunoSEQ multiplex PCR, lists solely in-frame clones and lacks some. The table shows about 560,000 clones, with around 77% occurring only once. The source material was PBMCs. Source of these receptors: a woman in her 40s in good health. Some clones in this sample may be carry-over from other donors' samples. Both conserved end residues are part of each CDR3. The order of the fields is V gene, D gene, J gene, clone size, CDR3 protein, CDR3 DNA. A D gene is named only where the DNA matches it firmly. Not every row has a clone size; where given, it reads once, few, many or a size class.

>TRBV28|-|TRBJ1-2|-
CASSRSIGGYTF
TGTGCCAGCAGTAGGTCTATAGGTGGCTACACCTTC
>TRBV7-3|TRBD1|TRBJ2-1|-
CASSPQWDRGGDEQFF
TGTGCCAGCAGCCCGCAATGGGACAGGGGAGGGGATGAGCAGTTCTTC
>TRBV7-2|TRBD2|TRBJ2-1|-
CASSLSGRNSEQFF
TGTGCCAGCAGCCTTAGCGGGAGAAATTCTGAGCAGTTCTTC
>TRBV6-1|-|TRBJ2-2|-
CASSSEVGGELFF
TGTGCCAGCAGTTCGGAGGTCGGCGGGGAGCTGTTTTTT
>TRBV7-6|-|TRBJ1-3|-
CASSTDSLSGNTIYF
TGTGCCAGCAGCACAGACAGTCTCTCTGGAAACACCATATATTTT
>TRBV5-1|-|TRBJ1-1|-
CASRLSNTEAFF
TGCGCCAGCAGGTTAAGTAACACTGAAGCTTTCTTT
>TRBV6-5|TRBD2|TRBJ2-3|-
CASSLIAGGTDTQYF
TGTGCCAGCAGTTTAATAGCGGGAGGCACAGATACGCAGTATTTT
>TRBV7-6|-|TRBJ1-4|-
CASSLDAANEKLFF
TGTGCCAGCAGCTTAGACGCTGCTAATGAAAAACTGTTTTTT
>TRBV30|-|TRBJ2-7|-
CAWSVALTYEQYF
TGTGCCTGGAGTGTTGCGTTAACCTACGAGCAGTACTTC
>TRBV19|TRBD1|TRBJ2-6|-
CASLRTGGVGGANVLTF
TGTGCCAGTCTAAGGACAGGGGGCGTGGGAGGGGCCAACGTCCTGACTTTC
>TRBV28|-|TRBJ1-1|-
CASTARDYTATREAFF
TGTGCCAGCACAGCCCGGGACTACACTGCCACTCGTGAAGCTTTCTTT
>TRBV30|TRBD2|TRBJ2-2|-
CAWSVVSGRWSGELFF
TGTGCCTGGAGTGTGGTTAGCGGGAGGTGGTCCGGGGAGCTGTTTTTT
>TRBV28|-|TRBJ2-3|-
CASTPAGFRGNTDTQYF
TGTGCCAGCACCCCCGCGGGCTTCAGGGGAAACACAGATACGCAGTATTTT
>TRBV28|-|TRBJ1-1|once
CASSSRAPDSNTEAFF
TGTGCCAGCAGTTCCCGGGCCCCTGATTCGAACACTGAAGCTTTCTTT
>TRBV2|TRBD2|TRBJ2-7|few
CASSPGTSGYEQYF
TGTGCCAGCAGTCCAGGGACTAGCGGGTACGAGCAGTACTTC
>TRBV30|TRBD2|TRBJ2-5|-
CAWSGGTSGQETQYF
TGTGCCTGGAGTGGGGGAACTAGCGGCCAAGAGACCCAGTACTTC
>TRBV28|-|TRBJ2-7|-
CASTGRRREQYF
TGTGCCAGCACGGGCAGGCGGAGGGAGCAGTACTTC
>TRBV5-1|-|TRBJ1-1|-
CASHDPNTEAFF
TGCGCCAGCCACGATCCGAACACTGAAGCTTTCTTT
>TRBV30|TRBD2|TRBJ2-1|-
CAWGDYRYNEQFF
TGTGCCTGGGGGGACTATAGATACAATGAGCAGTTCTTC
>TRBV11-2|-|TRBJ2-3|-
CASSLEPRGTDTQYF
TGTGCCAGCAGCTTAGAACCCAGGGGCACAGATACGCAGTATTTT
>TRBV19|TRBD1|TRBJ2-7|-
CASSRLAGTGFYEQYF
TGTGCCAGTAGTCGTTTAGCCGGGACAGGATTTTACGAGCAGTACTTC
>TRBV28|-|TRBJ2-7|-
CASSLTTGVSSYEQYF
TGTGCCAGCAGTTTGACTACGGGGGTGAGCTCCTACGAGCAGTACTTC
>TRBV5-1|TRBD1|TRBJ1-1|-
CASSRDRGDTEAFF
TGCGCCAGCAGCCGGGACAGGGGGGACACTGAAGCTTTCTTT
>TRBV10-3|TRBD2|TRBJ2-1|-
CAISGSGGAYNEQFF
TGTGCCATCAGTGGTAGCGGGGGGGCCTACAATGAGCAGTTCTTC
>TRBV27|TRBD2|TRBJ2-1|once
CASSTRTSGSRTHQFF
TGTGCCAGCAGTACAAGGACTAGCGGGAGTAGAACTCATCAGTTCTTC
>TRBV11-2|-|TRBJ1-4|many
CASSLAGATNEKLFF
TGTGCCAGCAGCTTAGCGGGGGCGACTAATGAAAAACTGTTTTTT
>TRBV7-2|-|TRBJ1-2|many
CASSPVVLRDGYTF
TGTGCCAGCAGCCCGGTTGTTCTGAGGGATGGCTACACCTTC
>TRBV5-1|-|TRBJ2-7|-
CASSPRETYEQYF
TGCGCCAGCAGCCCGAGGGAGACCTACGAGCAGTACTTC
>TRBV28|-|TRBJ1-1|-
CASSPAGGGNTEAFF
TGTGCCAGCAGTCCCGCGGGAGGGGGGAACACTGAAGCTTTCTTT
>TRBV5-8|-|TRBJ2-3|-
CASSLGQGTTDTQYF
TGTGCCAGCAGCCTCGGGCAGGGGACGACAGATACGCAGTATTTT
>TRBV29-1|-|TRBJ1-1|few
CSVEVSGGNTEAFF
TGCAGCGTTGAAGTGAGCGGAGGGAACACTGAAGCTTTCTTT
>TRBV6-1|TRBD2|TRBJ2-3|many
CASSEREGSGADTQYF
TGTGCCAGCAGTGAACGGGAGGGCTCTGGGGCAGATACGCAGTATTTT
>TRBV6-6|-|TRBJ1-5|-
CASKRGESPHQPQHF
TGTGCCAGCAAAAGGGGGGAGAGTCCCCATCAGCCCCAGCATTTT
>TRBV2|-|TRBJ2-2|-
CAIRGEGQITGELFF
TGTGCCATTCGGGGGGAGGGACAGATCACCGGGGAGCTGTTTTTT
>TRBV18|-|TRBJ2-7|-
CASSQSGADEQYF
TGTGCCAGCTCGCAGTCAGGGGCCGACGAGCAGTACTTC
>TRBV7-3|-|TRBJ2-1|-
CASSLIGRYEQFF
TGTGCCAGCAGCTTAATCGGTCGTTATGAGCAGTTCTTC
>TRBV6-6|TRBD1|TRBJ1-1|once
CASSYSYQGVGTEAFF
TGTGCCAGCAGTTACTCTTATCAGGGGGTCGGCACTGAAGCTTTCTTT
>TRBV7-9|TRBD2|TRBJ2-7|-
CASSPPGLAGSYEQYF
TGTGCCAGCAGCCCCCCGGGACTAGCGGGCTCCTACGAGCAGTACTTC
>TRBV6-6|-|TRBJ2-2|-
CASSYSGENTGELFF
TGTGCCAGCAGTTACTCGGGGGAGAACACCGGGGAGCTGTTTTTT
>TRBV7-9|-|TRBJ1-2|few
CASSLLEGLGGYTF
TGTGCCAGCAGCTTATTGGAGGGGCTGGGCGGCTACACCTTC
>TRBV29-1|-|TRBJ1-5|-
CSVVHGSNQPQHF
TGCAGCGTTGTACACGGTAGCAATCAGCCCCAGCATTTT
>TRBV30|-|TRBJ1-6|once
CAWSTGSSYNSPLHF
TGTGCCTGGAGTACAGGGAGCTCCTATAATTCACCCCTCCACTTT
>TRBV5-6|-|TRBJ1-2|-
CASSLARFSAANYGYTF
TGTGCCAGCAGCTTGGCCAGATTTTCGGCAGCTAACTATGGCTACACCTTC
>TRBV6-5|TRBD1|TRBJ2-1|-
CASSSQGSSYNEQFF
TGTGCCAGCAGTTCACAGGGGTCTTCCTACAATGAGCAGTTCTTC
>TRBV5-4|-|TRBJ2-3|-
CASSLGRDSAGTDTQYF
TGTGCCAGCAGCTTGGGGCGGGACTCGGCTGGCACAGATACGCAGTATTTT
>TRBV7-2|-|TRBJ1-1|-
CASSLVFGGNTEAFF
TGTGCCAGCAGCTTAGTATTTGGGGGGAACACTGAAGCTTTCTTT
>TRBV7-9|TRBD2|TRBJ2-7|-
CASSVAGGPGQYF
TGTGCCAGCAGTGTTGCGGGAGGGCCTGGGCAGTACTTC